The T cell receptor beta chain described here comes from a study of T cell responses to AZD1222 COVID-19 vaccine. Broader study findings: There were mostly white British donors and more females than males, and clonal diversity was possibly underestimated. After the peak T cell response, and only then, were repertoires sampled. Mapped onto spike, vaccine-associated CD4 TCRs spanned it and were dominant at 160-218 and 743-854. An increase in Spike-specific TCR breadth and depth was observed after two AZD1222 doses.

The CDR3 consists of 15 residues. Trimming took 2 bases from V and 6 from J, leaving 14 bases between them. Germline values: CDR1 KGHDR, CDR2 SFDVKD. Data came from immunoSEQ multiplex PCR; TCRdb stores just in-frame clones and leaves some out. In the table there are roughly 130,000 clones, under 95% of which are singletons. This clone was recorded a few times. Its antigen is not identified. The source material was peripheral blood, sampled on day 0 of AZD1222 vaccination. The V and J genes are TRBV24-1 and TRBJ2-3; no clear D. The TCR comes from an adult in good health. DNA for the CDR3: TGTGCCACCAGTGATTGGCCGACCCCAATGGATACGCAGTATTTT. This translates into CATSDWPTPMDTQYF.